These T cell receptor beta chains were read from a single sample in a study of T cell repertoires in cytomegalovirus infection. One entry per CDR3 protein results from TCRdb running MiXCR on the reads. The repertoire holds about 260,000 distinct CDR3 sequences, with roughly an eighth as singletons. The sequencing sample was made of PBMCs. These receptors were taken from a human donor in good health (CMV status not recorded). Some clones in this sample may be carry-over from other donors' samples. CDR3s include the opening cysteine and the closing phenylalanine or tryptophan. A D gene is named only where the DNA matches it firmly. Size tells how often a clone was seen (once, few, many) or the class of an expanded clone, and some rows leave it out.

V gene: TRBV12-3/TRBV12-4
clone size: few
J gene: TRBJ2-7
D gene: -
CDR3 protein: CASSWVAGAKDEQYF
CDR3 DNA: TGTGCCAGCAGTTGGGTGGCGGGGGCCAAGGACGAGCAGTACTTC

V gene: TRBV13
clone size: once
J gene: TRBJ2-7
D gene: -
CDR3 protein: CASSLTRGINYEQYF
CDR3 DNA: TGTGCCAGCAGCTTAACGAGGGGAATTAACTACGAGCAGTACTTC

V gene: TRBV6-2/TRBV6-3
clone size: few
J gene: TRBJ1-6
D gene: -
CDR3 protein: CASSWAGDNSPLHF
CDR3 DNA: TGTGCCAGCAGTTGGGCAGGAGATAATTCACCCCTCCACTTT

V gene: TRBV6-2/TRBV6-3
clone size: -
J gene: TRBJ1-1
D gene: -
CDR3 protein: CASSYRADSGDTEAFF
CDR3 DNA: TGTGCCAGCAGTTACAGGGCAGACAGCGGGGACACTGAAGCTTTCTTT

V gene: TRBV5-4
clone size: many
J gene: TRBJ1-2
D gene: -
CDR3 protein: CASSLAPPVYGYTF
CDR3 DNA: TGTGCCAGCAGCTTGGCCCCGCCGGTGTATGGCTACACCTTC

V gene: TRBV5-4
clone size: -
J gene: TRBJ1-2
D gene: -
CDR3 protein: CASSPGGRAGYGYTF
CDR3 DNA: TGTGCCAGCAGCCCGGGAGGCAGGGCGGGCTATGGCTACACCTTC

V gene: TRBV7-2
clone size: many
J gene: TRBJ1-3
D gene: -
CDR3 protein: CASSLLLPGRSGNTIYF
CDR3 DNA: TGTGCCAGCAGCCTATTACTACCGGGGAGATCTGGAAACACCATATATTTT

V gene: TRBV7-2
clone size: many
J gene: TRBJ1-1
D gene: TRBD1
CDR3 protein: CASSLGQPGVLAFF
CDR3 DNA: TGTGCCAGCAGCCTGGGACAGCCGGGAGTCTTGGCTTTCTTT

V gene: TRBV19
clone size: -
J gene: TRBJ1-2
D gene: TRBD1
CDR3 protein: CASSNAGTGNYGYTF
CDR3 DNA: TGTGCCAGTAGTAACGCCGGGACAGGGAACTATGGCTACACCTTC

V gene: TRBV28
clone size: many
J gene: TRBJ2-5
D gene: TRBD1
CDR3 protein: CASLRQGQETQYF
CDR3 DNA: TGTGCCAGCCTCAGACAGGGGCAGGAGACCCAGTACTTC

V gene: TRBV28
clone size: -
J gene: TRBJ2-7
D gene: -
CDR3 protein: CASTGPYEQYF
CDR3 DNA: TGTGCCAGCACGGGTCCCTACGAGCAGTACTTC

V gene: TRBV7-9
clone size: few
J gene: TRBJ2-3
D gene: -
CDR3 protein: CASRWTDSTDTQYF
CDR3 DNA: TGTGCCAGCAGGTGGACGGATTCCACAGATACGCAGTATTTT

V gene: TRBV2
clone size: few
J gene: TRBJ1-2
D gene: -
CDR3 protein: CASSEDSFDYTF
CDR3 DNA: TGTGCCAGCAGTGAGGACAGCTTCGACTACACCTTC

V gene: TRBV29-1
clone size: few
J gene: TRBJ2-3
D gene: TRBD2
CDR3 protein: CSVEIGLAGTTDTQYF
CDR3 DNA: TGCAGCGTTGAAATAGGGCTAGCGGGGACCACAGATACGCAGTATTTT

V gene: TRBV4-1
clone size: few
J gene: TRBJ2-2
D gene: -
CDR3 protein: CASSLNLDSTNTGELFF
CDR3 DNA: TGCGCCAGCAGCCTCAACCTGGACAGTACGAACACCGGGGAGCTGTTTTTT

V gene: TRBV11-3
clone size: many
J gene: TRBJ2-1
D gene: TRBD1
CDR3 protein: CASSLGDGRGRDEQFF
CDR3 DNA: TGTGCCAGCAGCTTAGGTGATGGCAGGGGGCGCGATGAGCAGTTCTTC